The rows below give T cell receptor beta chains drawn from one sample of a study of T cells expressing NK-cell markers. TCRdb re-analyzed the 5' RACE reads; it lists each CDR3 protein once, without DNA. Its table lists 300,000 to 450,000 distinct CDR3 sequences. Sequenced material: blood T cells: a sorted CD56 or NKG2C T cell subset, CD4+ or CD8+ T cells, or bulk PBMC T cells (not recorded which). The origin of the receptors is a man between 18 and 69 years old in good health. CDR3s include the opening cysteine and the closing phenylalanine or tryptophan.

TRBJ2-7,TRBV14,CASSRVIVAGGRTTYEQYF
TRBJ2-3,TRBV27,CASSLRWDRGPDTQYF
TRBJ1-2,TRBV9,CASSVVPRGGYTF
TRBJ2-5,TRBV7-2,CASSYPGLAVETQYF
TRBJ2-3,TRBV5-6,CASSLLRTDTQYF
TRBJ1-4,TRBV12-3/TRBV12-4,CASSAATATNEKLFF
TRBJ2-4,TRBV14,CASSQLAGPAKNIQYF
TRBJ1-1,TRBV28,CASSLRDKYAFF
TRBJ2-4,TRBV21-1,CASSKGGVSVAKNIQYF
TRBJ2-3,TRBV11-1,CASSSKGRGIPDTQYF
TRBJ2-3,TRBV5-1,CASSLTPTGKTDTQYF
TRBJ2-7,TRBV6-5,CASSYVGTREQYF
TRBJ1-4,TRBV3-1,CASSQGREVGRVEKLFF
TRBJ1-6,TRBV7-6,CASSSGQITNSPLHF
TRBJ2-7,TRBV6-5,CASSYRGLALGEQYF
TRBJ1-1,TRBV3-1,CASSQFWPNTEAFF
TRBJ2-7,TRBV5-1,CASSPDSSSYEQYF
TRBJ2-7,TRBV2,CASSEDSPRYEQYF
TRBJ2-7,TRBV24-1,CATSDRTGGRDEQYF
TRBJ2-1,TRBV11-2,CASSLGPPEQFF
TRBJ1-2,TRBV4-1,CASSQVLDRGRGGYTF
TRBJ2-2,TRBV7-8,CASSSNGLDTGELFF
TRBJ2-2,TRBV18,CASSPGTGSTGELFF
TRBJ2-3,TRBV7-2,CASSSQGGGATDTQYF